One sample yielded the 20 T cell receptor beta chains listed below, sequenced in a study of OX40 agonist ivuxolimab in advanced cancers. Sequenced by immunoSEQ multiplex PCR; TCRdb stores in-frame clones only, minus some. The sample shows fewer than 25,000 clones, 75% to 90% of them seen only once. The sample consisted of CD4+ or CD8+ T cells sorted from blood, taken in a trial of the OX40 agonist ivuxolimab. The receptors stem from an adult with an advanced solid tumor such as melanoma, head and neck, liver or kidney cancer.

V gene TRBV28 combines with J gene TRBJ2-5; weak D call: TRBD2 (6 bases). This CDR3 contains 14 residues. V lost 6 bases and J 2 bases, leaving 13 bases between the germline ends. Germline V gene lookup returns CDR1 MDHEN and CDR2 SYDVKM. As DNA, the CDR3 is TGTGCCAGCAGGCTAACAGGAGGGCAAGAGACCCAGTACTTC. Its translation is CASRLTGGQETQYF.

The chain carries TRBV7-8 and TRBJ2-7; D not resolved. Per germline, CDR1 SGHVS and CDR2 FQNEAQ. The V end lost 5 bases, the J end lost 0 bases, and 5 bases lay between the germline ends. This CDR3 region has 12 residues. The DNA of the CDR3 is TGTGCCAGCAGCCCGAGCTCCTACGAGCAGTACTTC. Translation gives CASSPSSYEQYF.

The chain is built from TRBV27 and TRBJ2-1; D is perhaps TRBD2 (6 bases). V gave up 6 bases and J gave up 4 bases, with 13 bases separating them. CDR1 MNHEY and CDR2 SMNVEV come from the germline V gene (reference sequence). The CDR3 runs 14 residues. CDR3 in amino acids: CASSWGDSYNEQFF. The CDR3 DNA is TGTGCCAGCAGCTGGGGGGATTCGTACAATGAGCAGTTCTTC.

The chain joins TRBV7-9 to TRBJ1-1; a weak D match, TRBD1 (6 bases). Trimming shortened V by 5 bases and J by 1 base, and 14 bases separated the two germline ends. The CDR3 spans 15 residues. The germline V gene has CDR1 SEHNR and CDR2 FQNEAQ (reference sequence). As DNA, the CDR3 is TGTGCCAGCAGCAGAGGGGCGACAGGGAACACTGAAGCTTTCTTT. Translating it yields CASSRGATGNTEAFF.

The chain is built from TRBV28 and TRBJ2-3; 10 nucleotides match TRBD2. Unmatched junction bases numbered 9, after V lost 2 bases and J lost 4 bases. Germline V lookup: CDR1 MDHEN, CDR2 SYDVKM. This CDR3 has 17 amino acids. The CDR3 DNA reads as TGTGCCAGCAGTTTAATTCTAGCGGGAGCGCGTCCAGATACGCAGTATTTT. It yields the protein CASSLILAGARPDTQYF.

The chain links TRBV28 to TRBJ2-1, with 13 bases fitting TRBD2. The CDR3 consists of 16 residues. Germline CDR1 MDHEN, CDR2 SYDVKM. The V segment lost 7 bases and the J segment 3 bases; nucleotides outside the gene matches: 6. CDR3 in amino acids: CASKLAGGTFYNEQFF. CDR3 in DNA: TGTGCCAGCAAACTAGCGGGAGGGACCTTCTACAATGAGCAGTTCTTC.

The CDR3 DNA reads TGTGCCAGCCTGACTCACCGATTAGCCAAAAACATTCAGTACTTC. Amino acids: CASLTHRLAKNIQYF. J is TRBJ2-4 and V is TRBV6-1; D unresolved. CDR1 is MNHNS, CDR2 SASEGT, per germline. The ends were cut back, 8 bases at V and 0 bases at J, with 14 bases in the middle. The CDR3 sequence is 15 residues long.

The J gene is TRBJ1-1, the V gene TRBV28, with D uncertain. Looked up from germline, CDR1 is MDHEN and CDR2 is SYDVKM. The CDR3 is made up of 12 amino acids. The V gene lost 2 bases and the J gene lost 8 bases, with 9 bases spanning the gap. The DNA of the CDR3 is TGTGCCAGCAGTTTAGTGGCCCCAGAAGCTTTCTTT. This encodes CASSLVAPEAFF.

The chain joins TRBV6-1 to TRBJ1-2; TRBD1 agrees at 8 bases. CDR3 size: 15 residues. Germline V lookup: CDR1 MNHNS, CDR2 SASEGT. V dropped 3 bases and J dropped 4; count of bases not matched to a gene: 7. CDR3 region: CASSDEGTGLYGYTF. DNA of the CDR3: TGTGCCAGCAGTGATGAAGGGACAGGACTCTATGGCTACACCTTC.

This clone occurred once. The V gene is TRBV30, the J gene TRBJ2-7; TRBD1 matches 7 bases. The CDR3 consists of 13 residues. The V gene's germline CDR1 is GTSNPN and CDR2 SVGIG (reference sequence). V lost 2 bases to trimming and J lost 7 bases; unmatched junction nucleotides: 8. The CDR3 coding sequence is TGTGCCTGGAGTCCAGGGGGTGTTCGGGAGCAGTACTTC. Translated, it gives CAWSPGGVREQYF.

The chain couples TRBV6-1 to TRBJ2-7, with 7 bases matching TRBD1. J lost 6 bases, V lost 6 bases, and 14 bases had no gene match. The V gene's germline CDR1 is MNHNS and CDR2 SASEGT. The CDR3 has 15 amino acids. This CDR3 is CASSPQDRFRIEQYF. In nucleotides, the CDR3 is TGTGCCAGCAGCCCACAGGACAGGTTTCGAATCGAGCAGTACTTC.

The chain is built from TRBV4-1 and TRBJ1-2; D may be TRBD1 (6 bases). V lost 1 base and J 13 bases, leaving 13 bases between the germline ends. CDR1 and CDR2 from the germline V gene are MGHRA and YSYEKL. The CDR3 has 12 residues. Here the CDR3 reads CASSQGRGAPTF. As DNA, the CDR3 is TGCGCCAGCAGCCAAGGTCGGGGGGCTCCCACCTTC.

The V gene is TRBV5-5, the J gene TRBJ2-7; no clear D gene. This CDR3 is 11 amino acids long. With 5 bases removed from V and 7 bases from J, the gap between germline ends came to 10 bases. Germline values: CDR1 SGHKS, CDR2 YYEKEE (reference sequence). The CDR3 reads CASSWGREQYF. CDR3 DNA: TGTGCCAGCAGTTGGGGTCGGGAGCAGTACTTC.

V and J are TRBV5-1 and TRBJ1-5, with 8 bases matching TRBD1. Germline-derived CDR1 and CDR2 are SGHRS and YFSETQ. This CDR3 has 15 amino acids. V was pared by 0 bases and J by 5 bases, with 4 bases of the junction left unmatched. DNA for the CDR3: TGCGCCAGCAGCTTGGTACCGGGACAGGATCAGCCCCAGCATTTT. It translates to CASSLVPGQDQPQHF.

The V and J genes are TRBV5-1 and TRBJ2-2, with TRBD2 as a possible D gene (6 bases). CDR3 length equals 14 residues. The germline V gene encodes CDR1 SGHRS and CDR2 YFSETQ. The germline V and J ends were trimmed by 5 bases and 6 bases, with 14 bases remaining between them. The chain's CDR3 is CASSPGDGAGELFF. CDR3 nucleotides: TGCGCCAGCAGTCCGGGAGACGGGGCCGGGGAGCTGTTTTTT.

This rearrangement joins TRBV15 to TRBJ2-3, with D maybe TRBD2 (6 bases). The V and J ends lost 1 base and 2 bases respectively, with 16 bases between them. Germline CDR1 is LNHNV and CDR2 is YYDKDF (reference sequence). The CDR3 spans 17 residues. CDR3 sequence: CATSRGPGLGHTDTQYF. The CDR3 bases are TGTGCCACCAGCAGAGGACCGGGACTGGGTCACACAGATACGCAGTATTTT.

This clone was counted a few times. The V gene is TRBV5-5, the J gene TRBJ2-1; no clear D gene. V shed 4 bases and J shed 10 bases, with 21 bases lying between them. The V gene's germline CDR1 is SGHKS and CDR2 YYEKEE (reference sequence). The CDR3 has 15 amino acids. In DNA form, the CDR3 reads TGTGCCAGCAGCATTAGCCGAACCGGAAACGGGGAGCAGTTCTTC. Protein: CASSISRTGNGEQFF.

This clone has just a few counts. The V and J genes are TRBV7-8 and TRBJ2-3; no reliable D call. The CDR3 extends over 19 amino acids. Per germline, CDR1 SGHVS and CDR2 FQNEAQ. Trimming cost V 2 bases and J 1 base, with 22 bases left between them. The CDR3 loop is CASSLRPDRPTIGTDTQYF. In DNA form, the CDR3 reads TGTGCCAGCAGCTTACGACCTGACCGTCCTACAATCGGCACAGATACGCAGTATTTT.

The CDR3 DNA reads as TGCGCCAGCAGCCGGGGGGGAGTGGGGAACATTCAGTACTTC. Translation gives CASSRGGVGNIQYF. This chain uses TRBV4-3 with TRBJ2-4, with TRBD2 identical over 7 bases. CDR3 length: 14 amino acids. V was pared by 4 bases and J by 7 bases, with 7 bases of the junction left unmatched. Germline CDR1 is LGHNA and CDR2 is YSLEER.

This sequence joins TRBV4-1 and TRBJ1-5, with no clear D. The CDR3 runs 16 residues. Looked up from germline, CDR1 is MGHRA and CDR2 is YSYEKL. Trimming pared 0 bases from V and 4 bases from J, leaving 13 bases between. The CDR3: CASSQDLGIKNQPQHF. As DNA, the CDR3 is TGCGCCAGCAGCCAAGATCTGGGGATAAAAAATCAGCCCCAGCATTTT.